This T cell receptor (beta chain) originates from a study of lymphopenia after photon versus proton radiotherapy. The CDR3 consists of 14 residues. Germline V gene lookup returns CDR1 SGDLS and CDR2 YYNGEE. The V segment lost 2 bases and the J segment 5 bases; nucleotides outside the gene matches: 4. Comments on this clone: What it binds is unknown.

Clones were sequenced by immunoSEQ multiplex PCR, and TCRdb holds only the in-frame ones, with some missing. The sample yields approximately 4,900 clones, about nine tenths seen once. Study results and caveats: Better survival with proton therapy was suggested as possible, not demonstrated.

The chain recombines TRBV9 with TRBJ2-1, with 7 bases identical to TRBD1. The sample in question was peripheral blood, obtained from a patient treated with photon-based radiotherapy. The TCR comes from a man at least 80 years old with cholangiocarcinoma. The CDR3 reads CASSVGTVHNEQFF. CDR3 bases: TGTGCCAGCAGCGTCGGGACAGTCCACAATGAGCAGTTCTTC.